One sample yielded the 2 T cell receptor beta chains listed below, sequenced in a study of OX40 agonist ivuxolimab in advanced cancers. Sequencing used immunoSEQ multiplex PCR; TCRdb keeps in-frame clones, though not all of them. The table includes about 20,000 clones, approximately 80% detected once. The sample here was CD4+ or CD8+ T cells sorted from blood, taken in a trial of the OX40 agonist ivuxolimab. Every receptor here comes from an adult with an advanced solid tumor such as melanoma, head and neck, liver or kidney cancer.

The CDR3 reads CASSLIAGLNTEAFF. In DNA, the CDR3 is TGCGCCAGCAGCTTGATTGCGGGGCTGAACACTGAAGCTTTCTTT. The V and J genes are TRBV5-1 and TRBJ1-1; TRBD1 might be the D (5 bases). Germline V lookup: CDR1 SGHRS, CDR2 YFSETQ. Deletions cut 1 base from V and 0 bases from J, with 10 bases between. This CDR3 has 15 residues.

CDR3 sequence reads: CASSLWGTNTGELFF. CDR3 nucleotides: TGTGCCAGCAGTTTATGGGGGACGAACACCGGGGAGCTGTTTTTT. The chain combines TRBV28 with TRBJ2-2; D unclear. Deletions cut 0 bases from V and 0 bases from J, with 5 bases between. CDR1 and CDR2 from the germline V gene are MDHEN and SYDVKM. The CDR3 consists of 15 residues.